This is a list of T cell receptor beta chains from one sample in a study of response to subunit inactivated influenza vaccine. TCRdb reprocessed the RT-PCR reads with MiXCR, giving one entry per CDR3 protein. The table has about 500,000 distinct CDR3 sequences, 16% seen once. The material sequenced was CD4+ T cells sorted from PBMCs, taken less than 25 months after vaccination. The receptors come from a man aged 45 to 70 who received an inactivated influenza vaccine. Both conserved end residues are part of each CDR3. The D gene is left open where the match is weak. Size values are once, few and many counts, or a class for expanded clones, and some rows have none.

TRBV2,.,TRBJ1-5,.,TGTGCCAGCACCCCGGACAGTCTAAACAATCAGCCCCAGCATTTT,CASTPDSLNNQPQHF
TRBV4-1,few,TRBJ2-1,.,TGCGCCAGCAGCCAAGGAGAGCGGGGACACTACAATGAGCAGTTCTTC,CASSQGERGHYNEQFF
TRBV3-1,.,TRBJ1-1,.,TGTGCCAGCAGACGAATGGCGAACACTGAAGCTTTCTTT,CASRRMANTEAFF
TRBV27,few,TRBJ2-5,.,TGTGCCAGCAGAAGGACGGTGAACCAAGAGACCCAGTACTTC,CASRRTVNQETQYF
TRBV5-1,few,TRBJ2-5,.,TGCGCCAGCAGCTTGAGCTCGACACGAGAGACCCAGTACTTC,CASSLSSTRETQYF
TRBV24-1,.,TRBJ2-1,TRBD2,TGTGCCACCAGTGACTCTAGCGGGAGATGGTATGAGCAGTTCTTC,CATSDSSGRWYEQFF
TRBV6-2/TRBV6-3,.,TRBJ2-5,.,TGTGCCAGCAGTTACAGTGGGACCCAGTACTTC,CASSYSGTQYF
TRBV20-1,few,TRBJ2-1,TRBD2,TGTAGTGCTACCGCCGCTAGCGGGGGGGGTTGGAATGAGCAGTTCTTC,CSATAASGGGWNEQFF
TRBV6-5,many,TRBJ2-7,TRBD2,TGTGCCAGCAGTTACTACCCTAGCGGGAGTACTTACGAGCAGTACTTC,CASSYYPSGSTYEQYF
TRBV5-1,.,TRBJ2-2,.,TGCGCCAGCAGCCCCACTACCAACACCGGGGAGCTGTTTTTT,CASSPTTNTGELFF
TRBV20-1,many,TRBJ1-1,TRBD1,TGCAGTGCTAGAGATCCGAGACAGGGGAACACTGAAGCTTTCTTT,CSARDPRQGNTEAFF
TRBV4-2,few,TRBJ2-3,TRBD2,TGTGCCAGCAGCCAACGTGGGAGGGGAACGGATACGCAGTATTTT,CASSQRGRGTDTQYF
TRBV20-1,many,TRBJ2-7,TRBD1,TGCAGTGCTAATCCGGGACAGGGAAGTGCCTACGAGCAGTACTTC,CSANPGQGSAYEQYF
TRBV24-1,few,TRBJ2-3,TRBD2,TGTGCCACCAGTCTAGCGGGATTCACAGATACGCAGTATTTT,CATSLAGFTDTQYF
TRBV27,.,TRBJ1-4,TRBD1,TGTGCCAGCAGGGGAGGACAGGGTAGGCATGAAAAACTGTTTTTT,CASRGGQGRHEKLFF
TRBV29-1,.,TRBJ2-5,TRBD2,TGCAGCGCTCGGACTAGCGGGGGGGCAAGGGAGACCCAGTACTTC,CSARTSGGARETQYF
TRBV5-6,many,TRBJ1-1,TRBD1,TGTGCCAGCAGCTCGGCAGGGGGATTGAACACTGAAGCTTTCTTT,CASSSAGGLNTEAFF
TRBV20-1,.,TRBJ2-4,.,TGCAGTGCTGGCCTCGCTCTAGCCAAAAACATTCAGTACTTC,CSAGLALAKNIQYF
TRBV5-1,.,TRBJ1-1,.,TGCGCCAGCAGCTTGGCCGGGGACGGCTACACTGAAGCTTTCTTT,CASSLAGDGYTEAFF
TRBV6-1,few,TRBJ2-1,.,TGTGCCAGCAGCAAGCGGAACTACAATGAGCAGTTCTTC,CASSKRNYNEQFF
TRBV10-3,.,TRBJ1-1,TRBD1,TGTGCCATCAGGCCCAGGGGGGATGTGAACACTGAAGCTTTCTTT,CAIRPRGDVNTEAFF
TRBV5-8,.,TRBJ2-2,TRBD2,TGTGCCAGCAGGCGGGGACTAGCGGGAGTCGGAACCGGGGAGCAGTTTTTT,CASRRGLAGVGTGEQFF
TRBV7-9,few,TRBJ2-4,.,TGTGCCAGCAGCTTCCCGGAGGGTTTAGCCAAAAACATTCAGTACTTC,CASSFPEGLAKNIQYF
TRBV7-2,.,TRBJ1-2,.,TGTGCCAGCAGCCCGACTACGATGAACTATGGCTACACCTTC,CASSPTTMNYGYTF
TRBV19,few,TRBJ2-1,TRBD2,TGTGCCAGTAGTATAGATCGGGCGGGAGTCAGGAATGAGCAGTTCTTC,CASSIDRAGVRNEQFF
TRBV7-2,few,TRBJ1-2,TRBD1,TGTGCCAGCAGCGCACAGCGGGGACAGGGTTTTGGCTACACCTTC,CASSAQRGQGFGYTF
TRBV5-1,few,TRBJ1-4,.,TGCGCCAGCAGCTCATGGGGCAGGGTGAATGAAAAACTGTTTTTT,CASSSWGRVNEKLFF
TRBV29-1,many,TRBJ2-7,TRBD1,TGCAGCAATAATGGGGACAGCACCTACGAGCAGTACTTC,CSNNGDSTYEQYF
TRBV5-6,few,TRBJ1-4,TRBD1,TGTGCCAGCAGCACCTCCGGACAGGGCGGTGAAAAACTGTTTTTT,CASSTSGQGGEKLFF
TRBV21-1,.,TRBJ2-5,.,TGTGCCAGCAGCAAAAATGCGGGAGAGGGTCAGGAAGAGACCCAGTACTTC,CASSKNAGEGQEETQYF
TRBV7-2,.,TRBJ2-1,.,TGTGCCAGCACCATTTTCCAGGGTGGCTACAATGAGCAGTTCTTC,CASTIFQGGYNEQFF
TRBV20-1,.,TRBJ2-7,TRBD2,TGCAGTGCTTCCGTTTGGGGGGGAGGATACGAGCAGTACTTC,CSASVWGGGYEQYF
TRBV19,.,TRBJ2-6,.,TGTGCCAGTAATACAGGGAGCGGGGCCAACGTCCTGACTTTC,CASNTGSGANVLTF
TRBV6-2/TRBV6-3,few,TRBJ1-1,.,TGTGCCAGCAGTGGCACAGGGCGGACTGAAGCTTTCTTT,CASSGTGRTEAFF
TRBV29-1,many,TRBJ2-3,TRBD2,TGCAGCGTTGCACTAGCGGGAGGGCCAGCAGATACGCAGTATTTT,CSVALAGGPADTQYF
TRBV12-3/TRBV12-4,few,TRBJ1-3,.,TGTGCCAGCAGCCAAGATTACACCATATATTTT,CASSQDYTIYF